This T cell receptor (beta chain) appears in the sequencing data of a study of blood T cell repertoires in COVID-19. Clones were read by immunoSEQ multiplex PCR, and TCRdb kept only the in-frame ones, dropping some. The sample shows 150,000 or so clones, roughly 87% of them seen only once. CDR3 length equals 13 residues. V lost 0 bases to trimming and J lost 1 base, with 4 bases between them. Germline-derived CDR1 and CDR2 are SGHRS and YFSETQ. Participants' reported clinical history set cohort assignment. Two consecutive negative NP/OP PCR tests, clearance, or resolved symptoms defined Cohort 3 recovery.

The gene calls are TRBV5-1 and TRBJ1-2; D remains unclear. Sequenced: PBMCs or T cells enriched from blood (not recorded which). This TCR came from a woman between 45 and 60 years old who had recovered from COVID-19. The CDR3 here is CASSLGSNYGYTF. The CDR3 DNA follows: TGCGCCAGCAGCTTGGGCAGTAACTATGGCTACACCTTC.